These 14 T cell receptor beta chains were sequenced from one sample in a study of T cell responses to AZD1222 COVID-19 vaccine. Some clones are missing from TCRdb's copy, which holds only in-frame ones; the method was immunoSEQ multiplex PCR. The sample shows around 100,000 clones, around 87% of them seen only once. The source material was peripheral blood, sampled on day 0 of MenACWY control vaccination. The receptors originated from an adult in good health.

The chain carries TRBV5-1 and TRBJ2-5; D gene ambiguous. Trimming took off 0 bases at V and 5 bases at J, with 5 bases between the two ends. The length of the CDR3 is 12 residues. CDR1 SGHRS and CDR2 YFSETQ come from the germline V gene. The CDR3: CASSLEQETQYF. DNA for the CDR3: TGCGCCAGCAGCTTGGAGCAGGAGACCCAGTACTTC.

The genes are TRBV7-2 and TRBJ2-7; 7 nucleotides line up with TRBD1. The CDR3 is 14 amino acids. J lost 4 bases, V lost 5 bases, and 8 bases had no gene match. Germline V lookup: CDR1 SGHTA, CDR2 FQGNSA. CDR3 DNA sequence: TGTGCCAGCAGCACCCGGACAGGTACATACGAGCAGTACTTC. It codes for CASSTRTGTYEQYF.

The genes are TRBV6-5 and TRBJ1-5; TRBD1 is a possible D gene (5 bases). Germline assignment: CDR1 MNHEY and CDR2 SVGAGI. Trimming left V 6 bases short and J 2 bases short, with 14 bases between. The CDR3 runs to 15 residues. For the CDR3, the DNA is TGTGCCAGCAGCCCCGCCGGGGCGGGCAATCAGCCCCAGCATTTT. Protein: CASSPAGAGNQPQHF.

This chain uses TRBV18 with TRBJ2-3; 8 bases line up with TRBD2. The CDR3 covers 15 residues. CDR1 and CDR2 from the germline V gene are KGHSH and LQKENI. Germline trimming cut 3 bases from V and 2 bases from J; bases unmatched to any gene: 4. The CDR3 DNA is TGTGCCAGCTCACCGCAACTAGCGGTCACAGATACGCAGTATTTT. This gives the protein CASSPQLAVTDTQYF.

CDR3 region: CASSERVGQPQHF. The CDR3 region has the DNA TGTGCCAGCAGTGAAAGGGTTGGTCAGCCCCAGCATTTT. The chain links TRBV2 to TRBJ1-5; D unresolved. Germline CDR1 is SNHLY and CDR2 is FYNNEI. This CDR3 has 13 amino acids. V was clipped by 2 bases and J by 6 bases, with 8 bases between them.

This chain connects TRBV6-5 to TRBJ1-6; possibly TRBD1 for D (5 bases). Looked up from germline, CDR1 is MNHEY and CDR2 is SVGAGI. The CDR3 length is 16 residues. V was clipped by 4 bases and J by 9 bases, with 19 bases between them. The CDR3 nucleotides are TGTGCCAGCAGTTTCGATCGACCAGGGCCAGCTTCACCCCTCCACTTT. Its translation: CASSFDRPGPASPLHF.

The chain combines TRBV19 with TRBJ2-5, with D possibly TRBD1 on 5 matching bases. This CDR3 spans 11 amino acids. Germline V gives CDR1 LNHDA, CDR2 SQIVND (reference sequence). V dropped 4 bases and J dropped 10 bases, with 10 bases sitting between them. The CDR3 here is CASSRQGFQYF. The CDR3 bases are TGTGCCAGTAGTAGGCAGGGCTTCCAGTACTTC.

The CDR3 nucleotides read TGTGCCAGCAGTGAACTTCAGGCCTCCTACGAGCAGTACTTC. As protein: CASSELQASYEQYF. This rearrangement joins TRBV2 to TRBJ2-7, with D unclear. Per germline, CDR1 SNHLY and CDR2 FYNNEI. The CDR3 length is 14 residues. The V gene lost 2 bases and the J gene lost 0 bases, with 8 bases spanning the gap.

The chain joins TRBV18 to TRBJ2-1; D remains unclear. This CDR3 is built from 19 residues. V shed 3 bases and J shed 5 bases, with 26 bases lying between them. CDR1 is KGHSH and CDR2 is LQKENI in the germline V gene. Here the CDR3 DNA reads TGTGCCAGCTCACCGCGCCGGTCCGGAGCTCCCAAGCAAGACAATGAGCAGTTCTTC. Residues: CASSPRRSGAPKQDNEQFF.

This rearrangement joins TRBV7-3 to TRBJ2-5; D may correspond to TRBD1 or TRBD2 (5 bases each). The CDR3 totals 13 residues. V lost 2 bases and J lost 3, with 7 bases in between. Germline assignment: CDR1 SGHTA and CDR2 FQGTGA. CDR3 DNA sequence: TGTGCCAGCAGCTTAGGGGGTAAAGAGACCCAGTACTTC. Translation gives CASSLGGKETQYF.

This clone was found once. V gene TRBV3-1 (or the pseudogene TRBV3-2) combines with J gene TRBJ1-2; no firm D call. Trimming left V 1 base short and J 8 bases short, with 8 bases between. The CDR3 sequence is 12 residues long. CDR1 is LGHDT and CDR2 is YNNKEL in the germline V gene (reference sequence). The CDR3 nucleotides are TGTGCCAGCAGCCAAGGAAGCTGGGGCTACACCTTC. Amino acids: CASSQGSWGYTF.

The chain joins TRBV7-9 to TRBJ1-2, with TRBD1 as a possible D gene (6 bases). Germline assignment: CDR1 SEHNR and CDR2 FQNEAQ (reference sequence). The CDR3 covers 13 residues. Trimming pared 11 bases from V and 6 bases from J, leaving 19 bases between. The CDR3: CAVASGELNGYTF. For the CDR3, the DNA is TGTGCCGTCGCCTCAGGGGAACTTAATGGCTACACCTTC.

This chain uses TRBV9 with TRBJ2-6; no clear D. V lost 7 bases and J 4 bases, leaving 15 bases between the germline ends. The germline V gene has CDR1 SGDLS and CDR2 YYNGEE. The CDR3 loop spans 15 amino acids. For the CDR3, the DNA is TGTGCCAGCCACGGTCGATCGGCGGGGGCCAACGTCCTGACTTTC. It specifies CASHGRSAGANVLTF.

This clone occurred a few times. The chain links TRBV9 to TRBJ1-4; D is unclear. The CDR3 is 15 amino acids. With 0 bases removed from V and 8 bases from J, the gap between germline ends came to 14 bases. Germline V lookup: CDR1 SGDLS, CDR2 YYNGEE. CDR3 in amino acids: CASSVVANSGEKLFF. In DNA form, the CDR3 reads TGTGCCAGCAGCGTAGTGGCGAACTCGGGGGAAAAACTGTTTTTT.